Included here is one T cell receptor beta chain sequence, with context. Its target is not known. Trimming stripped 5 bases from V and 0 bases from J, with 14 bases between. The CDR3 contains 15 residues. This record comes from a study of vaccination and CD4 T cells after COVID-19. The overall study: Each control culture was treated with a CEFX pool, an HIV-1 Nef pool, or no peptide.

Study conclusions and caveats: SARS-CoV-2-reactive clonotype medians increased from around 19 to 38, not significantly.

Indicated treatment: roughly nine-day PBMC culture with coronavirus spike peptide pools or control peptides (ViraFEST assay). Peptide pools at around 10 ug/ml stimulated under 2.5 million PBMCs per well with 9 to 10 IU/ml IL-2. CD4+ T cells that had been cultured provided DNA sequenced with the Oncomine TCR Beta short-read assay. Using its own MiXCR run on the PCR reads, TCRdb lists one record per CDR3 protein. This table holds about 15,000 distinct CDR3 sequences, around a fifth found once. The V gene is TRBV12-3 or TRBV12-4, the J gene TRBJ2-7; D is unresolved. The sequence was obtained from a human donor who received a COVID-19 vaccine. The material sequenced was CD4+ T cells from blood, cultured in vitro, taken before SARS-CoV-2 vaccination. The CDR3 nucleotides read TGTGCCAGCAGTACTGACGCCCCAAGCTCCTACGAGCAGTACTTC. It encodes CASSTDAPSSYEQYF.